This T cell receptor (beta chain) was recovered during a study of immune cell composition in non-small cell lung cancer. The normal lung sample lay at least 3 cm, and maximally far, from the tumour. DNA was extracted from unsorted cell suspensions stored frozen. Study results and limitations: Adenocarcinomas with higher top tumour-associated clone frequency had more reactive TILs. Tumour-associated clones >0.5% occurred in roughly 30% of adenocarcinomas, 75% of squamous. Dominant in vivo tumour-associated clones were not shown to share tumour-reactive sequences.

Concerning this clone: Its matching antigen is unknown.

This table comes from immunoSEQ multiplex PCR, and its TCRdb copy is limited to in-frame clones, with some not included. The sample lists 2,000 to 2,500 clones; roughly 81% were seen once. Germline loops: CDR1 SGHNT, CDR2 YYREEE (reference sequence). The CDR3 extends over 15 amino acids. V was clipped by 2 bases and J by 3 bases, with 14 bases between them. The rearrangement uses TRBV5-4 and TRBJ1-2; no clear D gene. This TCR was recovered from a human donor with non-small cell lung cancer. Material for sequencing was non-adjacent lung tissue. The DNA of the CDR3 is TGTGCCAGCAGCTTTGGACGGGAATTCCACTATGGCTACACCTTC. It translates to CASSFGREFHYGYTF.